This T cell receptor beta chain was documented in a study of blood T cell repertoires in COVID-19. Study details: Italy, Spain and the United States were the sources of the convalescent and acute COVID-19 samples. Sample material is recorded as cDNA or gDNA derived from T cells, B-cell-depleted T cells, or PBMCs.

Per the authors' pipeline: Quantification of nucleated cells was approximated via reference gene primer amplification. Some clones are missing from TCRdb's copy, which holds only in-frame ones; the method was immunoSEQ multiplex PCR. V and J calls and clone size come straight from that table; D and trimming were deduced from the DNA. The data hold about 240,000 clones, with 88% observed a single time. Trimming cost V 3 bases and J 6 bases; bases outside gene matches: 7. The CDR3 covers 16 residues. The germline gives CDR1 SGHRS, CDR2 YFSETQ. The chain combines TRBV5-1 with TRBJ2-2; TRBD1 aligns across 11 bases. The sequenced sample was peripheral blood. The receptor was derived from a woman under 40 with acute or convalescent COVID-19. CDR3 loop: CASSSGDRGFSGELFF. Here the CDR3 DNA reads TGCGCCAGCAGCTCCGGGGACAGGGGGTTTTCCGGGGAGCTGTTTTTT.